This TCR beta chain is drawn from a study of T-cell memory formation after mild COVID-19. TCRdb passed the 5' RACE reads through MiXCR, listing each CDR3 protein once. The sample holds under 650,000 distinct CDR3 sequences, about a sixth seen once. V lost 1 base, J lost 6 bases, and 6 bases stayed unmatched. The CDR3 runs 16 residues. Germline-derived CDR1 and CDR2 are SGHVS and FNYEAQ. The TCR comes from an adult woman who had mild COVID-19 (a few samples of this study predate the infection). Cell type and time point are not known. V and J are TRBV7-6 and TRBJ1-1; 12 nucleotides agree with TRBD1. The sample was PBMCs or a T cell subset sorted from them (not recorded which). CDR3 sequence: CASSLGGDRGRPEAFF. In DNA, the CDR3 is TGTGCCAGCAGCTTAGGGGGGGACAGGGGGCGACCTGAAGCTTTCTTT.